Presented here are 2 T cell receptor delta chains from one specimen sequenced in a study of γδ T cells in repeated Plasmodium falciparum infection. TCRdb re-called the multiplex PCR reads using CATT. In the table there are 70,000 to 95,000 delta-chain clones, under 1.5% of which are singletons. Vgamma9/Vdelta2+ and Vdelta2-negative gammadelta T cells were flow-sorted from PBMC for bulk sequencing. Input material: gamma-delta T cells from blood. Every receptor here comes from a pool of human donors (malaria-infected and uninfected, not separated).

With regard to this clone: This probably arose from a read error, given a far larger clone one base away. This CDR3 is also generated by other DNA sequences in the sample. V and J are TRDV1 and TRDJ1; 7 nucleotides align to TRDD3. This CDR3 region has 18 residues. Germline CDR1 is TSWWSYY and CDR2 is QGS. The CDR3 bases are TGTGCCCTTGGGGAACCCCTTTCGTTCGGGGGATACACCGATAAACTCATCTTT. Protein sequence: CALGEPLSFGGYTDKLIF.

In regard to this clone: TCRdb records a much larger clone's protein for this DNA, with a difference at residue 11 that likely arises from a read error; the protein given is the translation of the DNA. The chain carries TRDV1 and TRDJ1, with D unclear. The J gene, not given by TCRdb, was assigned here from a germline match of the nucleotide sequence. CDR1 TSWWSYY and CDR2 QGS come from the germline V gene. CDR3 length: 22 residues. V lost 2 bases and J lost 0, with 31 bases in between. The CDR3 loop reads CALGEGLYRTVGHLPYTDKLIF. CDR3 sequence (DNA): TGTGCTCTTGGGGAAGGTCTCTACCGTACTGTGGGTCACCTCCCCTACACCGATAAACTCATCTTT.